The T cell receptor (beta chain) under discussion was sequenced for a study of shared clonotypes between healthy human individuals. The study drew its donors from healthy HIV-negative adults without recent acute infections or vaccinations. Trimming took 3 bases from V and 7 from J, leaving 13 bases between them. The CDR3 contains 14 residues. Germline V gene sequence: CDR1 MNHEY, CDR2 SMNVEV (reference sequence). Clones were read by immunoSEQ multiplex PCR, and TCRdb kept only the in-frame ones, dropping some. There are millions of clones in the sample; just over 90% occur only once, and about 0.13% lies in the top ten.

The specimen sequenced was naive CD4+ T cells sorted from blood. Specified subset: CD45RA+ positively selected. This sequence was found in a young man in good health. This sequence joins TRBV27 and TRBJ2-1; possibly TRBD1 or TRBD2 for D (5 bases each). The CDR3, as DNA: TGTGCCAGCAGTTTCGGGACCACGGGGAATGAGCAGTTCTTC. Its protein product is CASSFGTTGNEQFF.